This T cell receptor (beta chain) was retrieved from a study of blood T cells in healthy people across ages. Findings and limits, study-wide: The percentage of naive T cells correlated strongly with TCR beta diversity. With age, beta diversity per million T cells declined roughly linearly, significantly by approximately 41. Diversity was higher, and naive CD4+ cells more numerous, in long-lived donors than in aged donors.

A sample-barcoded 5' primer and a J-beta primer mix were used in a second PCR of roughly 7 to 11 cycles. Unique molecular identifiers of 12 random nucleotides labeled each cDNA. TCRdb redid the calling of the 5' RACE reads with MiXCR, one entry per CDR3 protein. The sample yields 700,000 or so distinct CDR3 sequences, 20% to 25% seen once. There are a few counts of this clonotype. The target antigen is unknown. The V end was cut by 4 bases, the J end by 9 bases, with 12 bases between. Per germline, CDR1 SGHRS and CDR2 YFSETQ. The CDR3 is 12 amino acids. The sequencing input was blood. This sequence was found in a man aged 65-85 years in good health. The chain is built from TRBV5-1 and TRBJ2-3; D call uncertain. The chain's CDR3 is CASSIDRETQYF. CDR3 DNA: TGCGCCAGCAGCATAGACCGTGAGACGCAGTATTTT. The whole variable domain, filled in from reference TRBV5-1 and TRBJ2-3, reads KAGVTQTPRYLIKTRGQQVTLSCSPISGHRSVSWYQQTPGQGLQFLFEYFSETQRNKGNFPGRFSGRQFSNSRSEMNVSTLELGDSALYLCASSIDRETQYFGPGTRLTVL.